This T cell receptor beta chain was obtained from a study of T cell repertoires in cytomegalovirus infection. Broader study findings: Across the ex vivo response, the dominant clonotypes were HLA-C-restricted CMV-specific TCR beta clonotypes. There were carriers of CMV plus the relevant HLA, and cumulative public TCR beta family frequency identified them.

TCRdb reanalysed the reads using MiXCR and keeps one entry per CDR3 protein. The table has under 450,000 distinct CDR3 sequences, approximately 35% seen once; the top ten hold about 13%. Germline V gives CDR1 SNHLY, CDR2 FYNNEI. The CDR3 is 16 residues long. With 4 bases clipped from V and 4 bases from J, the junction kept 6 bases outside the gene matches. Comment on this clonotype: The antigen remains unidentified.

The sequence was collected from a human donor in good health (CMV status not recorded). Some clones in this sample may be carry-over from other donors' samples. Here the sequenced sample was cultured PBMCs, taken from culture after CMV antigen stimulation. The chain has TRBV2 and TRBJ2-2; 10 nucleotides match TRBD2. CDR3 sequence reads: CASSALGLARTGELFF. In DNA form, the CDR3 reads TGTGCCAGCAGTGCCCTGGGACTAGCGCGCACCGGGGAGCTGTTTTTT. Full variable domain (outside the CDR3, taken from reference TRBV2 and TRBJ2-2): EPEVTQTPSHQVTQMGQEVILRCVPISNHLYFYWYRQILGQKVEFLVSFYNNEISEKSEIFDDQFSVERPDGSNFTLKIRSTKLEDSAMYFCASSALGLARTGELFFGEGSRLTVL.